The clone carrying this T cell receptor (beta chain) was counted a few times. Antigen unknown. The CDR3 consists of 15 residues. Germline CDR1 and CDR2: MDHEN and SYDVKM. Unmatched junction bases numbered 4, after V lost 3 bases and J lost 7 bases. Arm-PCR of CDR3 regions and iRepertoire HTBI primers were the basis on which TCR beta libraries were built. TCRdb reanalysed the multiplex PCR reads using MiXCR and keeps one entry per CDR3 protein. The sample records about 450,000 distinct CDR3 sequences, less than 15% being singletons. The data stem from a study of regulatory T cells in long-lasting Graves disease. Study conclusions and caveats: TCR diversity was lower in persistent Graves' patients (versus newly diagnosed ones).

Time point reported: newly diagnosed GD, antithyroid drugs for less than 3 months. Making the TCR library involved RNA that had been extracted from PBMCs. A nine-milliliter sample of peripheral blood was drawn into EDTA tubes. The same data also contributed to another study, on T cells in Graves' hyperthyroidism and ophthalmopathy. That source notes: Carried out on the TCR CDR3, a first-round RT-PCR used the HTBI primer set.

The sample here was peripheral blood mononuclear cells (PBMCs), taken at new diagnosis, from a patient treated with antithyroid drugs. The V call is TRBV28, the J call TRBJ2-1; the match to TRBD2 covers 12 bases. This receptor was taken from a woman in her 50s with Graves disease. CDR3 DNA: TGTGCCAGCAGTTTCCTAGCGGGAGGGGTAAATGAGCAGTTCTTC. Amino acid sequence: CASSFLAGGVNEQFF.